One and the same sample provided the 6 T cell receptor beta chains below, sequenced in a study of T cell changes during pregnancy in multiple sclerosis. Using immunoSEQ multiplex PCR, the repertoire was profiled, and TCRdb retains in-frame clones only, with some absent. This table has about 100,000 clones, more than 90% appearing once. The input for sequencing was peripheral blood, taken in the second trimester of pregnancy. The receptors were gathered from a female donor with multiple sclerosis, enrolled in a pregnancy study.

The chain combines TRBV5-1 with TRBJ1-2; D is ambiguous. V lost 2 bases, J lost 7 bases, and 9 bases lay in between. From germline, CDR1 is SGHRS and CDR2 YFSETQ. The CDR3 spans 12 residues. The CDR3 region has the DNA TGCGCCAGCAGCTTAGAGGGAACTGGCTACACCTTC. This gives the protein CASSLEGTGYTF.

CDR3: CASRRGLEVSGYTF. The DNA of the CDR3 is TGTGCCAGCAGGAGGGGGCTGGAGGTGAGCGGCTACACCTTC. The rearrangement joins TRBV7-2 to TRBJ1-2, with 7 bases that match TRBD1. The CDR3 spans 14 residues. V shed 6 bases, J shed 8 bases, and the junction held 12 bases outside the gene matches. Germline V gene sequence: CDR1 SGHTA, CDR2 FQGNSA.

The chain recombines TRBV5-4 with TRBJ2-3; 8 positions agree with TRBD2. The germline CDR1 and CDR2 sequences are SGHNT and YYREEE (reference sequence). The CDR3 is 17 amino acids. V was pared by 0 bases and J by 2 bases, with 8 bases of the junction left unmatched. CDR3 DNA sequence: TGTGCCAGCAGCTTGGGAGCGCTAGCGGGTGACACAGATACGCAGTATTTT. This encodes CASSLGALAGDTDTQYF.

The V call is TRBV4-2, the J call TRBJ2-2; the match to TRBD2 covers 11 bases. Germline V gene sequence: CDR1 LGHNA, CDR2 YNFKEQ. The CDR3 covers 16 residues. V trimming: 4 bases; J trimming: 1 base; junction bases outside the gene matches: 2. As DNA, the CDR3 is TGTGCCAGCAGCCTTGGACTAGCGGGGAACACCGGGGAGCTGTTTTTT. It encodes CASSLGLAGNTGELFF.

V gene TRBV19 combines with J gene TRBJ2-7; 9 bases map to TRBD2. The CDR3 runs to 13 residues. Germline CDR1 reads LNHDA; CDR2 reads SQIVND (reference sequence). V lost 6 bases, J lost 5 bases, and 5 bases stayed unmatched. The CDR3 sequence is CASSRLAGDEQYF. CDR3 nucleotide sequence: TGTGCCAGTAGCCGGTTAGCGGGAGACGAGCAGTACTTC.

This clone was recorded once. The CDR3 loop is CASSLGTGGNQPQHF. For the CDR3, the DNA is TGTGCCAGCAGCTTAGGGACTGGGGGCAATCAGCCCCAGCATTTT. The rearrangement joins TRBV7-2 to TRBJ1-5; D call uncertain. CDR1 is SGHTA and CDR2 is FQGNSA in the germline V gene. The CDR3 loop spans 15 amino acids. Between the trimmed V and J ends, which lost 1 base and 2 bases, there was a span of 9 bases.